The 31 T cell receptor beta chains given below trace back to one sample, sequenced in a study of T cells in Graves' hyperthyroidism and ophthalmopathy. RNA transcripts provided the source from which TCR beta CDR3 regions were amplified. Initially, a first-round RT-PCR of the TCR CDR3 employed the HTBI primer set. Each CDR3 protein gets one entry after TCRdb re-called the multiplex PCR reads with MiXCR. The sample lists around 300,000 distinct CDR3 sequences, less than 30% occurring once. The sample taken for sequencing was blood. The receptors derive from a man aged 40-55 years with Graves' hyperthyroidism that later progressed to Graves' ophthalmopathy.

This rearrangement joins TRBV7-2 to TRBJ1-1, with a possible D match to TRBD1 (6 bases). CDR3 size: 13 residues. Germline V gene lookup returns CDR1 SGHTA and CDR2 FQGNSA. Trimming left V 1 base short and J 8 bases short, with 11 bases between. CDR3 protein: CASSLDSGGEAFF. Here the CDR3 DNA reads TGTGCCAGCAGCTTAGATTCGGGGGGCGAAGCTTTCTTT.

In this sample, this clonotype turned up many times. The chain links TRBV12-3 or TRBV12-4 to TRBJ2-5; perhaps D is TRBD1 or TRBD2 (5 bases each). The V and J ends lost 2 bases and 5 bases respectively, with 6 bases between them. The CDR3 runs 12 residues. This CDR3 is CASSLWGETQYF. Here the CDR3 DNA reads TGTGCCAGCAGTTTATGGGGGGAGACCCAGTACTTC.

This clonotype was detected ten times or more. The V gene is TRBV10-3, the J gene TRBJ2-7; a possible D gene is TRBD2 (6 bases). This CDR3 region has 14 residues. V was pared by 5 bases and J by 3 bases, with 14 bases between. The germline V gene encodes CDR1 ENHRY and CDR2 SYGVKD. Here the CDR3 reads CAISTDSGDYEQYF. The CDR3 coding sequence is TGTGCCATCAGTACCGATAGCGGAGACTACGAGCAGTACTTC.

This clonotype has a handful of counts. CDR3 DNA sequence: TGTGCCAGCAGCCAAGAGGAGGGGCGGACAACTGAAGCTTTCTTT. Its translation: CASSQEEGRTTEAFF. The gene calls are TRBV4-2 and TRBJ1-1, with D maybe TRBD1 (5 bases). This CDR3 is 15 amino acids long. Germline values: CDR1 LGHNA, CDR2 YNFKEQ. The V and J ends lost 0 bases and 5 bases respectively, with 13 bases between them.

This clonotype was detected only a few times. This chain joins TRBV27 and TRBJ2-4; 13 bases match TRBD2. J lost 3 bases, V lost 5 bases, and 10 bases had no gene match. This CDR3 has 18 amino acids. Looked up from germline, CDR1 is MNHEY and CDR2 is SMNVEV (reference sequence). The CDR3 DNA reads as TGTGCCAGCAGTCCCCTAGGGGGACTAGCGGGAAGCAAAAACATTCAGTACTTC. Translating it yields CASSPLGGLAGSKNIQYF.

The CDR3 DNA reads as TGTGCCAGCAGTGAAGGGACTAGCGGTCACACCGGGGAGCTGTTTTTT. This sequence encodes CASSEGTSGHTGELFF. V is TRBV2 and J is TRBJ2-2, with TRBD2 identical over 10 bases. J gave up 3 bases and V 1 base, and 2 bases lay outside the gene matches. Germline CDR1 and CDR2: SNHLY and FYNNEI. The CDR3 runs 16 residues.

There are a few counts of this clonotype. This sequence joins TRBV6-5 and TRBJ2-5, with TRBD1 matching 7 bases. The CDR3 consists of 17 residues. V lost 0 bases and J lost 2; bases outside the gene matches: 9. Germline values: CDR1 MNHEY, CDR2 SVGAGI. The DNA for the CDR3 is TGTGCCAGCAGTTACTCGCGGACAGGACTCAATCAAGAGACCCAGTACTTC. It is translated as CASSYSRTGLNQETQYF.

This clonotype was picked up many times. The chain combines TRBV5-1 with TRBJ2-5; D is uncertain. The V gene lost 3 bases and the J gene lost 1 base, with 7 bases spanning the gap. The CDR3 sequence is 13 residues long. Germline CDR1 is SGHRS and CDR2 is YFSETQ. In DNA form, the CDR3 reads TGCGCCAGCAGCTCGACTGGCCAAGAGACCCAGTACTTC. Translation: CASSSTGQETQYF. Variable domain in full (rest from reference TRBV5-1 and TRBJ2-5): KAGVTQTPRYLIKTRGQQVTLSCSPISGHRSVSWYQQTPGQGLQFLFEYFSETQRNKGNFPGRFSGRQFSNSRSEMNVSTLELGDSALYLCASSSTGQETQYFGPGTRLLVL.

This clonotype was observed at least ten times. This chain connects TRBV16 to TRBJ1-5, with a tentative D call TRBD1 (5 bases). Germline V gene lookup returns CDR1 KGHSY and CDR2 FQNENV. Trimming removed 1 base at V and 4 bases at J, with 8 bases between. The CDR3 runs to 14 residues. CDR3 sequence: CASSQFGGNQPQHF. The CDR3 nucleotides read TGTGCCAGCAGCCAATTTGGGGGAAATCAGCCCCAGCATTTT.

The V and J genes are TRBV14 and TRBJ2-7, with D possibly being TRBD1 (5 bases). The length of the CDR3 is 13 residues. Between the trimmed V and J ends, which lost 3 bases and 3 bases, there was a span of 9 bases. CDR1 is SGHDN, CDR2 FVKESK, per germline. CDR3 region: CASSHRENYEQYF. In DNA, the CDR3 is TGTGCCAGCAGCCACAGGGAAAACTACGAGCAGTACTTC.

This clonotype occurred many times. The J gene is TRBJ1-2, the V gene TRBV11-2; D remains ambiguous. The CDR3 extends over 14 amino acids. Germline loops: CDR1 SGHAT, CDR2 FQNNGV. The ends were cut back, 0 bases at V and 5 bases at J, with 10 bases in the middle. CDR3 region: CASSLDQTVYGYTF. The CDR3 bases are TGTGCCAGCAGCTTAGATCAAACAGTTTATGGCTACACCTTC.

This clonotype came up many times. This chain uses TRBV7-8 with TRBJ1-5; perhaps TRBD1 as D (6 bases). This CDR3 has 15 residues. Germline V CDR1 and CDR2: SGHVS, FQNEAQ. V lost 3 bases, J lost 3 bases, and 12 bases lay in between. The CDR3 DNA is TGTGCCAGCAGCTTGGGGCAGGGGCCCAATCAGCCCCAGCATTTT. Translating it yields CASSLGQGPNQPQHF.

In its sample, this clonotype was seen many times. The chain has TRBV27 and TRBJ2-1; D is undetermined. The CDR3 totals 15 residues. V shed 7 bases and J shed 2 bases, with 15 bases lying between them. Germline CDR1 is MNHEY and CDR2 is SMNVEV (reference sequence). CDR3 DNA sequence: TGTGCCAGCACCACCCAGGCTCGTACCTACAATGAGCAGTTCTTC. As protein: CASTTQARTYNEQFF.

This clonotype was found many times. This chain joins TRBV6-2 or TRBV6-3 and TRBJ2-7, with D hard to call. Germline values: CDR1 MNHEY, CDR2 SVGEGT. V lost 3 bases, J lost 0 bases, and 9 bases lay in between. This CDR3 has 14 amino acids. CDR3 sequence (DNA): TGTGCCAGCAGTTATGGTCCAAACTCCTACGAGCAGTACTTC. Residues: CASSYGPNSYEQYF.

This clonotype was counted many times. The chain employs TRBV24-1 and TRBJ2-1; the match to TRBD2 covers 11 bases. The CDR3 loop spans 16 amino acids. V gave up 4 bases and J gave up 4 bases; unmatched junction bases: 5. Germline V gene lookup returns CDR1 KGHDR and CDR2 SFDVKD. The CDR3 protein is CATSDLAGGPYNEQFF. CDR3 DNA sequence: TGTGCCACCAGTGACTTAGCGGGAGGGCCGTACAATGAGCAGTTCTTC.

The V call is TRBV20-1, the J call TRBJ2-4; the D gene could be TRBD1 or TRBD2 (5 bases each). The V end was cut by 6 bases, the J end by 5 bases, with 23 bases between. The CDR3 covers 16 residues. Germline CDR1 and CDR2: DFQATT and SNEGSKA (reference sequence). The CDR3 DNA reads TGCAGTGCCCCCGACCCGGGACGTAGTGGGGAAAACATTCAGTACTTC. Translation gives CSAPDPGRSGENIQYF.

The CDR3 DNA is TGCAGTGCTAGGGGTCCCAGGGGATACGAGCAGTACTTC. Its translation: CSARGPRGYEQYF. This chain uses TRBV20-1 with TRBJ2-7, with TRBD1 as a possible D gene (6 bases). CDR1 and CDR2 (germline): DFQATT, SNEGSKA (reference sequence). V dropped 3 bases and J dropped 4 bases, with 13 bases sitting between them. The CDR3 consists of 13 residues.

This clonotype was observed a handful of times. The gene calls are TRBV6-2 or TRBV6-3 and TRBJ1-1; D call uncertain. Deletions cut 7 bases from V and 4 bases from J, with 13 bases between. This CDR3 is built from 13 residues. Per the germline V gene, CDR1 is MNHEY and CDR2 is SVGEGT. CDR3 in DNA: TGTGCCAGCACTCGTCCCCGTGGCACTGAAGCTTTCTTT. This encodes CASTRPRGTEAFF.

V and J are TRBV12-3 or TRBV12-4 and TRBJ2-7, with D unresolved. The CDR3 is 13 residues long. Trimming left V 2 bases short and J 4 bases short, with 9 bases between. In DNA, the CDR3 is TGTGCCAGCAGTTTAACGGCCAGATACGAGCAGTACTTC. Translating gives CASSLTARYEQYF.

The chain is built from TRBV7-2 and TRBJ2-7; 7 bases match TRBD1. With V trimmed by 6 bases and J by 4 bases, 9 bases remained unmatched. This CDR3 is 14 amino acids long. CDR1 and CDR2 (germline): SGHTA, FQGNSA. CDR3 amino acids: CASSEARQGYEQYF. Here the CDR3 DNA reads TGTGCCAGCAGTGAAGCGCGACAGGGTTACGAGCAGTACTTC.

This clonotype was detected many times. The CDR3 loop reads CATRRGTEAFF. In DNA, the CDR3 is TGTGCCACTCGACGGGGCACTGAAGCTTTCTTT. V is TRBV24-1 and J is TRBJ1-1, with unresolved D. Trimming pared 10 bases from V and 4 bases from J, leaving 9 bases between. The CDR3 loop spans 11 amino acids. Germline CDR1 and CDR2: KGHDR and SFDVKD.

This clonotype was recorded at least ten times. The junction and the germline gene differ at one end; a read error may be behind it. This chain links TRBV7-7 with TRBJ2-5; 9 nucleotides match TRBD1. Germline CDR1 and CDR2: SSHAT and FNYEAQ (reference sequence). This CDR3 region has 13 residues. In nucleotides, the CDR3 is TGTGCTAGCAGCTTACAGGGGGCTGCGACCCAGTACTTC. This sequence encodes CASSLQGAATQYF. Supplemented by reference TRBV7-7 and TRBJ2-5, the full variable domain reads GAGVSQSPRYKVTKRGQDVTLRCDPISSHATLYWYQQALGQGPEFLTYFNYEAQPDKSGLPSDRFSAERPEGSISTLTIQRTEQRDSAMYRCASSLQGAATQYFGPGTRLLVL.

This clonotype was picked up many times. This chain connects TRBV20-1 to TRBJ1-5; D perhaps matches TRBD1 (6 bases). The V end lost 2 bases, the J end lost 0 bases, and 11 bases lay between the germline ends. This CDR3 is built from 15 residues. In germline, CDR1 is DFQATT, CDR2 SNEGSKA (reference sequence). This CDR3 reads CSARSRGFSNQPQHF. The DNA of the CDR3 is TGCAGTGCTAGATCGAGGGGGTTTAGCAATCAGCCCCAGCATTTT.

This clonotype was counted many times. The rearrangement links TRBV7-9 to TRBJ2-5; 9 bases match TRBD1. The CDR3 consists of 14 residues. Trimming removed 1 base from V and 4 bases from J; junction bases left unmatched: 1. The germline CDR1 and CDR2 sequences are SEHNR and FQNEAQ (reference sequence). The CDR3 DNA sequence: TGTGCCAGCAGCTTAGGGACAGGGGTAGAGACCCAGTACTTC. The encoded protein is CASSLGTGVETQYF.

This clonotype was recorded many times. The rearrangement uses TRBV7-2 and TRBJ2-2; D may match TRBD1 or TRBD2 (6 bases each). The germline gives CDR1 SGHTA, CDR2 FQGNSA. Trimming cost V 5 bases and J 7 bases, with 20 bases left between them. CDR3 length equals 16 residues. The CDR3 nucleotides are TGTGCCAGCAGCAAACAGGGCATAACGGGGGTCGGGGAGCTGTTTTTT. Its protein product is CASSKQGITGVGELFF. Together with reference TRBV7-2 and TRBJ2-2, the CDR3 gives the full variable domain: GAGVSQSPSNKVTEKGKDVELRCDPISGHTALYWYRQSLGQGLEFLIYFQGNSAPDKSGLPSDRFSAERTGGSVSTLTIQRTQQEDSAVYLCASSKQGITGVGELFFGEGSRLTVL.

This clonotype has at least ten counts. The rearrangement links TRBV2 to TRBJ1-5, with D tentatively TRBD1 (5 bases). The CDR3 has 15 residues. V lost 5 bases to trimming and J lost 0 bases, with 11 bases between them. Germline CDR1 reads SNHLY; CDR2 reads FYNNEI. The CDR3 DNA reads TGTGCCAGCAGTCAGCAGGGCCCTAGCAATCAGCCCCAGCATTTT. It translates to CASSQQGPSNQPQHF.

The chain recombines TRBV4-1 with TRBJ1-2; 8 bases map to TRBD1. The CDR3 totals 16 residues. V shed 6 bases, J shed 5 bases, and the junction held 14 bases outside the gene matches. The germline gives CDR1 MGHRA, CDR2 YSYEKL. The CDR3 nucleotides are TGCGCCAGCAGTTACGTGCCCCCGGGACAGGCTTATGGCTACACCTTC. This encodes CASSYVPPGQAYGYTF.

Ten or more counts support this clonotype. The rearrangement links TRBV20-1 to TRBJ1-6, with D perhaps TRBD1 (5 bases). This CDR3 has 12 residues. Germline CDR1 reads DFQATT; CDR2 reads SNEGSKA (reference sequence). V was pared by 7 bases and J by 8 bases, with 12 bases between. The CDR3 is CSVRKGDSPLHF. CDR3 in DNA: TGCAGTGTACGAAAAGGGGATTCACCCCTCCACTTT.

This chain joins TRBV7-2 and TRBJ2-7; TRBD2 matches 8 bases. The CDR3 loop spans 15 amino acids. Losses at the gene ends were 0 bases for V and 7 bases for J; bases not matched to a gene: 8. CDR1 is SGHTA, CDR2 FQGNSA, per germline. This CDR3 is CASSLALAGVLEQYF. Here the CDR3 DNA reads TGTGCCAGCAGCTTAGCCCTAGCGGGTGTTCTTGAGCAGTACTTC.

This clonotype was counted many times. CDR3 DNA: TGCGCCAGCAGCTTGATCCCCTTTGGGACAGGGGCCAACACCGGGGAGCTGTTTTTT. Protein: CASSLIPFGTGANTGELFF. This chain uses TRBV5-1 with TRBJ2-2; 10 bases map to TRBD1. Germline lookup yields CDR1 SGHRS and CDR2 YFSETQ. This CDR3 spans 19 amino acids. J was trimmed by 2 bases and V by 1 base; bases with no gene match: 11.

Many counts were recorded for this clonotype. The rearrangement links TRBV6-1 to TRBJ2-5, with TRBD1 as a possible D gene (6 bases). V was cut by 3 bases and J by 0 bases, with 8 bases left in between. From germline, CDR1 is MNHNS and CDR2 SASEGT. The CDR3 length is 14 residues. The CDR3: CASSDRTDQETQYF. The CDR3 coding sequence is TGTGCCAGCAGTGATCGGACAGACCAAGAGACCCAGTACTTC.